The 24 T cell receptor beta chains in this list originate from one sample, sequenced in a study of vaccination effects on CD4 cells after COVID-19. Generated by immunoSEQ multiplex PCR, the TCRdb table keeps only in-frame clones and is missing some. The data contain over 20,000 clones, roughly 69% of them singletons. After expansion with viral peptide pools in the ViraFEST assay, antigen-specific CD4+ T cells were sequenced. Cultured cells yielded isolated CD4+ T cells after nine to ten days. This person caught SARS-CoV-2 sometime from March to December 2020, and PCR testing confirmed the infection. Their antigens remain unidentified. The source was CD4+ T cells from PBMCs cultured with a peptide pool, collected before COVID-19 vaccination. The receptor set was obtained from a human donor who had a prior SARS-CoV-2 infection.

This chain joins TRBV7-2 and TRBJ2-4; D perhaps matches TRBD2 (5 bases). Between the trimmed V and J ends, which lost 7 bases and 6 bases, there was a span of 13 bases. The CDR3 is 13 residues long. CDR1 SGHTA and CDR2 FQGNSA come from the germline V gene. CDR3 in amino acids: CASTEARGNIQYF. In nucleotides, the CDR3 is TGTGCCAGCACCGAGGCTCGGGGAAACATTCAGTACTTC.

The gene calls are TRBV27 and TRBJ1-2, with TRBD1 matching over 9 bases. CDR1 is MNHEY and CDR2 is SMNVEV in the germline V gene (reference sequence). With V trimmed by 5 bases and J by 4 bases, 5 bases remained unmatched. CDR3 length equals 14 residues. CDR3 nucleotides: TGTGCCAGCAGTCCTAGGGACAGGGCCTATGGCTACACCTTC. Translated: CASSPRDRAYGYTF.

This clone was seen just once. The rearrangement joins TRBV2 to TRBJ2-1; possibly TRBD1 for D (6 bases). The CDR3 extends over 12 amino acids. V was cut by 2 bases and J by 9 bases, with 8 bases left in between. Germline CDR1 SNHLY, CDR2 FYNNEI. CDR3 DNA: TGTGCCAGCAGTGAAACAGGGAGTGAGCAGTTCTTC. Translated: CASSETGSEQFF. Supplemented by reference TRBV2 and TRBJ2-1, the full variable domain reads EPEVTQTPSHQVTQMGQEVILRCVPISNHLYFYWYRQILGQKVEFLVSFYNNEISEKSEIFDDQFSVERPDGSNFTLKIRSTKLEDSAMYFCASSETGSEQFFGPGTRLTVL.

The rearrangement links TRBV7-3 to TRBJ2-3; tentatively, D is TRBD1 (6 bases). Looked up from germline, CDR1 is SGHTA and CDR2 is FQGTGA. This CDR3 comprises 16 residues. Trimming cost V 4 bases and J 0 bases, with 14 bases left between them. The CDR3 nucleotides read TGTGCCAGCAGCTCTACTCCAGGGGCAAGCACAGATACGCAGTATTTT. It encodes CASSSTPGASTDTQYF.

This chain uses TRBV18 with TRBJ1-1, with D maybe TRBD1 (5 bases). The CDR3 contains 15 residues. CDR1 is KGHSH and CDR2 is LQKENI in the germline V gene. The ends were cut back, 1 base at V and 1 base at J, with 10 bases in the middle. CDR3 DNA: TGTGCCAGCTCACCACTGGGGCAGTCGAACACTGAAGCTTTCTTT. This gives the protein CASSPLGQSNTEAFF.

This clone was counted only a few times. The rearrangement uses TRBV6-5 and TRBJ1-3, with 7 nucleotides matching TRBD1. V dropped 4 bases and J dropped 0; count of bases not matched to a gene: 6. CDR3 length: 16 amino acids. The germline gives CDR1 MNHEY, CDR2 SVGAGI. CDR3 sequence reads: CASSSDRMSSGNTIYF. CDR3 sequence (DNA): TGTGCCAGCAGTTCGGACAGGATGAGCTCTGGAAACACCATATATTTT.

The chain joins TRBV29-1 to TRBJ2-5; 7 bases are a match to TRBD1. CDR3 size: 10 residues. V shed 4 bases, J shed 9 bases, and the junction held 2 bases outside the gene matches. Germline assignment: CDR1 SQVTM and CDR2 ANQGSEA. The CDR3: CSVGDRPQYF. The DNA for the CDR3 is TGCAGCGTTGGGGACAGACCCCAGTACTTC.

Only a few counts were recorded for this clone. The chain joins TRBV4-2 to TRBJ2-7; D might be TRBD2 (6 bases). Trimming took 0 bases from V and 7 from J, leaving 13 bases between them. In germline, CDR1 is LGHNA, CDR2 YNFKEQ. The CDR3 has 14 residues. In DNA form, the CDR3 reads TGTGCCAGCAGCCAAGACCCTTTGGGGGGAGAGCAGTACTTC. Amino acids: CASSQDPLGGEQYF.

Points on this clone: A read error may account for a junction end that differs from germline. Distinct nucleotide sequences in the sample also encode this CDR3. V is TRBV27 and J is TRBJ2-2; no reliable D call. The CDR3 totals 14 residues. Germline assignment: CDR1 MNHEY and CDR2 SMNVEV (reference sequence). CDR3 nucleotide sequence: TGTGCCAGCAGTTTAGACATGTACACAGGGGAGCTGTTTTTT. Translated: CASSLDMYTGELFF.

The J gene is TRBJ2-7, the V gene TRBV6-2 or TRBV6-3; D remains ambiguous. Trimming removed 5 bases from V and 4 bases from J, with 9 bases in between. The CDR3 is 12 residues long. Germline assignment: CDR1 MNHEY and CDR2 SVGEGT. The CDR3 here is CASSLRLYEQYF. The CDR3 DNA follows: TGTGCCAGCAGTCTGCGCCTGTACGAGCAGTACTTC.

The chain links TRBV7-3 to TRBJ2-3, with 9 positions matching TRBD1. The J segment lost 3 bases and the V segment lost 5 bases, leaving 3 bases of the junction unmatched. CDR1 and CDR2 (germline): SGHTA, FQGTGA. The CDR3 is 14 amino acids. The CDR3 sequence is CASSGTGMTDTQYF. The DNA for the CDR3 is TGTGCCAGCAGCGGGACAGGGATGACAGATACGCAGTATTTT. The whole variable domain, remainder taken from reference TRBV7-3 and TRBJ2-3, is GAGVSQTPSNKVTEKGKYVELRCDPISGHTALYWYRQSLGQGPEFLIYFQGTGAADDSGLPNDRFFAVRPEGSVSTLKIQRTERGDSAVYLCASSGTGMTDTQYFGPGTRLTVL.

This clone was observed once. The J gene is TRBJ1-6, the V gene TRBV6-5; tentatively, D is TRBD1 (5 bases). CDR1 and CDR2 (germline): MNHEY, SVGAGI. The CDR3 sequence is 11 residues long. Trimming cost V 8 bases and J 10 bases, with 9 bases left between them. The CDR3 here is CASGGVSPLHF. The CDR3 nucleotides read TGTGCCAGCGGGGGGGTCTCACCCCTCCACTTT.

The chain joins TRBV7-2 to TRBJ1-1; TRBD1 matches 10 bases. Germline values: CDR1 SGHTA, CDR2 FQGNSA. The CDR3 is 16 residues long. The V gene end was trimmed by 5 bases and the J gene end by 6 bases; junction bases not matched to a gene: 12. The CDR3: CASSTSGTGARAEAFF. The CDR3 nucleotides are TGTGCCAGCAGCACCTCCGGGACAGGGGCTAGGGCTGAAGCTTTCTTT.

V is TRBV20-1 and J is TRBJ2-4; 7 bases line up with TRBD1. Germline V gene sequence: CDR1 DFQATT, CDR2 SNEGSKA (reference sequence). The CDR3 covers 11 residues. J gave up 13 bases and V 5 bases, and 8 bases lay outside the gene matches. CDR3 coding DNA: TGCAGTGCTTCCCCTCGACAGGGACAGTACTTC. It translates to CSASPRQGQYF.

CDR3 region: CASIMAGGKETQYF. The CDR3 DNA follows: TGTGCCAGCATCATGGCAGGGGGGAAAGAGACCCAGTACTTC. The chain is built from TRBV2 and TRBJ2-5, with a possible D match to TRBD1 (7 bases). Per germline, CDR1 SNHLY and CDR2 FYNNEI. The V end lost 7 bases, the J end lost 3 bases, and 15 bases lay between the germline ends. CDR3 size: 14 residues. Variable domain in full (rest from reference TRBV2 and TRBJ2-5): EPEVTQTPSHQVTQMGQEVILRCVPISNHLYFYWYRQILGQKVEFLVSFYNNEISEKSEIFDDQFSVERPDGSNFTLKIRSTKLEDSAMYFCASIMAGGKETQYFGPGTRLLVL.

DNA of the CDR3: TGTGCCAGCAGTGAACCTACAGGGTCCCTTAATTCACCCCTCCACTTT. This encodes CASSEPTGSLNSPLHF. J is TRBJ1-6 and V is TRBV6-1, with D perhaps matching TRBD1 (6 bases). CDR1 and CDR2 (germline): MNHNS, SASEGT. The CDR3 sequence is 16 residues long. V lost 2 bases and J 6 bases, leaving 14 bases between the germline ends.

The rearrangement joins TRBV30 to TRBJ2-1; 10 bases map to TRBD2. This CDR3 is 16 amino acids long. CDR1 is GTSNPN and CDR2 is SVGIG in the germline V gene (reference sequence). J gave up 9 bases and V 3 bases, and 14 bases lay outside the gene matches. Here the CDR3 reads CAWRPRLGTSAAEQFF. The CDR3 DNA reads TGTGCCTGGAGGCCCCGTCTCGGGACTAGCGCGGCTGAGCAGTTCTTC.

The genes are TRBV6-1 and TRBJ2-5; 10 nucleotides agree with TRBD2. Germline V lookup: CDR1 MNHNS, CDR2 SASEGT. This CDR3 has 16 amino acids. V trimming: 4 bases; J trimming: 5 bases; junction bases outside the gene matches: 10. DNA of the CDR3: TGTGCCAGCAGTGCCCAAGCGGGGGGGCATTGGGAGACCCAGTACTTC. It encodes CASSAQAGGHWETQYF.

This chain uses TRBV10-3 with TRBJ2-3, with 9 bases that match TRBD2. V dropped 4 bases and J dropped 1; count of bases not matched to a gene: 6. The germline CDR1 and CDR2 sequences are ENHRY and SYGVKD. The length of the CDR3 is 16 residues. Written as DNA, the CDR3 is TGTGCCATCAGTGTTGGTAGCGGGAGCGGCACAGATACGCAGTATTTT. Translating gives CAISVGSGSGTDTQYF.

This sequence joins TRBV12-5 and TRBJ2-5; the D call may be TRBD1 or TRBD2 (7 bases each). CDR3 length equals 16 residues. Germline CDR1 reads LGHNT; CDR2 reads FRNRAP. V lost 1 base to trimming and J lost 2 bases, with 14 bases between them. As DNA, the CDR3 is TGTGCTAGTGGTTTGGGCCCAGGGGGGGGGCAAGAGACCCAGTACTTC. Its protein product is CASGLGPGGGQETQYF.

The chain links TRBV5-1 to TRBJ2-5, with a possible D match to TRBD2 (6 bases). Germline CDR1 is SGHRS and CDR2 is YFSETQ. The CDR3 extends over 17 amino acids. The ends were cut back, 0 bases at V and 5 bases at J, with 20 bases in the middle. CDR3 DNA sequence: TGCGCCAGCAGCTTGGTGGCGTGGGACCCGCGGGGTGAGACCCAGTACTTC. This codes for CASSLVAWDPRGETQYF.

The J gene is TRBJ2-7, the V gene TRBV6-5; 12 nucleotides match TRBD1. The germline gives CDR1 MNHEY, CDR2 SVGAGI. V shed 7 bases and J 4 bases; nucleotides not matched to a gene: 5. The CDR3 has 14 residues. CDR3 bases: TGTGCCAGCAAGGGACAGGGGGCTTTGTACGAGCAGTACTTC. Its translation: CASKGQGALYEQYF.

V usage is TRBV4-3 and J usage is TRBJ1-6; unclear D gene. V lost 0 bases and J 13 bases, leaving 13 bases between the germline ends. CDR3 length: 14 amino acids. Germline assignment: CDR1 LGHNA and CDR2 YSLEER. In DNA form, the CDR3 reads TGCGCCAGCAGCCAAGATCTTTACGGGTCTCCCCTCCACTTT. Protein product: CASSQDLYGSPLHF.

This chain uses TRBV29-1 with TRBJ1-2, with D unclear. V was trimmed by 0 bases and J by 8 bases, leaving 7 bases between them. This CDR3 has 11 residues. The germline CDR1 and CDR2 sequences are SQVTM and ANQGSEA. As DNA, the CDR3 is TGCAGCGTTGAAGATCCGGACGGCTACACCTTC. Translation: CSVEDPDGYTF. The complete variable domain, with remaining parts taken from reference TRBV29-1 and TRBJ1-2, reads SAVISQKPSRDICQRGTSLTIQCQVDSQVTMMFWYRQQPGQSLTLIATANQGSEATYESGFVIDKFPISRPNLTFSTLTVSNMSPEDSSIYLCSVEDPDGYTFGSGTRLTVV.